A selection of T cell receptor beta chains follows, all from one sample in a study of regulatory T cells in long-lasting Graves disease. TCRdb re-analysed the multiplex PCR reads in MiXCR, keeping a single row per CDR3 protein. This sample has about 660,000 distinct CDR3 sequences, with 25% to 30% found just once. Material: peripheral blood mononuclear cells (PBMCs), obtained when the disease was refractory, from a patient treated with antithyroid drugs. The receptors were gathered from a female donor with Graves disease. Both conserved end residues are part of each CDR3. D genes are given only for firm matches. Clone sizes are given selectively: once, few, many, or a class where the clone is expanded.

cdr3_nt: TGTGCCACCAGTGATGGTCCACCTAACTATGGCTACACCTTC; cdr3_aa: CATSDGPPNYGYTF; clone_size: NA; j_call: TRBJ1-2; v_call: TRBV24-1; d_call: NA
cdr3_nt: TGTGCCAGCAGCTTATTTGGGACCCCAAACTTCTACGAGCAGTACTTC; cdr3_aa: CASSLFGTPNFYEQYF; clone_size: NA; j_call: TRBJ2-7; v_call: TRBV7-9; d_call: NA
cdr3_nt: TGTGCCAGCAGTTACTCGGGGAGGTGGGACAGCAACTATGGCTACACCTTC; cdr3_aa: CASSYSGRWDSNYGYTF; clone_size: few; j_call: TRBJ1-2; v_call: TRBV6-5; d_call: TRBD1
cdr3_nt: TGTGCCAGCAGTTACTGGCGGGGGGTAGCCAAAAACATTCAGTACTTC; cdr3_aa: CASSYWRGVAKNIQYF; clone_size: NA; j_call: TRBJ2-4; v_call: TRBV12-3/TRBV12-4; d_call: TRBD2
cdr3_nt: TGTGCCAGCTCAGGGGCGGTCAAAAAAGAGACCCAGTACTTC; cdr3_aa: CASSGAVKKETQYF; clone_size: NA; j_call: TRBJ2-5; v_call: TRBV18; d_call: NA
cdr3_nt: TGCAGTGCCTCCCGCCCAGATCTCGTCCACGAGCAGTACTTC; cdr3_aa: CSASRPDLVHEQYF; clone_size: NA; j_call: TRBJ2-7; v_call: TRBV20-1; d_call: NA
cdr3_nt: TGTGCCAGCAGCGAAGGGGACGGAGTGAGGTATGGCTACACCTTC; cdr3_aa: CASSEGDGVRYGYTF; clone_size: NA; j_call: TRBJ1-2; v_call: TRBV6-1; d_call: NA
cdr3_nt: TGTGCCAGCAGTGAAAGAGGGCGCAGCAGTGGCTACACCTTC; cdr3_aa: CASSERGRSSGYTF; clone_size: few; j_call: TRBJ1-2; v_call: TRBV2; d_call: NA
cdr3_nt: TGTGCCAGCAGCCACCCCCCGGCGGGGGCAGGTGAAAAACTGTTTTTT; cdr3_aa: CASSHPPAGAGEKLFF; clone_size: few; j_call: TRBJ1-4; v_call: TRBV3-1; d_call: NA
cdr3_nt: TGTGCCAGCAGCAACTTATGGAATGAGCAGTTCTTC; cdr3_aa: CASSNLWNEQFF; clone_size: NA; j_call: TRBJ2-1; v_call: TRBV11-3; d_call: NA
cdr3_nt: TGCAGCGTTCGCCCGACAGGGTTAGGTGAAAAACTGTTTTTT; cdr3_aa: CSVRPTGLGEKLFF; clone_size: NA; j_call: TRBJ1-4; v_call: TRBV29-1; d_call: TRBD1
cdr3_nt: TGTGCCAGCAAAAGGACTAGCGGGATACTGGAGACCCAGTACTTC; cdr3_aa: CASKRTSGILETQYF; clone_size: NA; j_call: TRBJ2-5; v_call: TRBV7-6; d_call: TRBD2
cdr3_nt: TGTGCCAGCAGCTTAGGAGGGGCCTACGTTTGGCGTTACGAGCAGTACTTC; cdr3_aa: CASSLGGAYVWRYEQYF; clone_size: NA; j_call: TRBJ2-7; v_call: TRBV7-9; d_call: NA
cdr3_nt: TGCGCCAGCAGCTTGAAGTCGGGGAGTCGTTCACCCCTCCACTTT; cdr3_aa: CASSLKSGSRSPLHF; clone_size: NA; j_call: TRBJ1-6; v_call: TRBV5-1; d_call: NA
cdr3_nt: TGCAGCGTTTATGGGGGGCAGTTGGCAGAGACCCAGTACTTC; cdr3_aa: CSVYGGQLAETQYF; clone_size: few; j_call: TRBJ2-5; v_call: TRBV29-1; d_call: NA
cdr3_nt: TGTGCCAGCGGGAGTAGTAGGGGCACCGGGGAGCTGTTTTTT; cdr3_aa: CASGSSRGTGELFF; clone_size: NA; j_call: TRBJ2-2; v_call: TRBV6-1; d_call: NA
cdr3_nt: TGTGCCAGCAGTGCCACGGACTATGGCTACACCTTC; cdr3_aa: CASSATDYGYTF; clone_size: many; j_call: TRBJ1-2; v_call: TRBV6-1; d_call: NA
cdr3_nt: TGTGCCATCAGTGGGATCGGGGAGGCGACTAACTATGGCTACACCTTC; cdr3_aa: CAISGIGEATNYGYTF; clone_size: few; j_call: TRBJ1-2; v_call: TRBV10-3; d_call: NA
cdr3_nt: TGTGCCAGCAGAACCGGCGCAGGGCGCGGAACAGGTGAAGCTTTCTTT; cdr3_aa: CASRTGAGRGTGEAFF; clone_size: many; j_call: TRBJ1-1; v_call: TRBV12-3/TRBV12-4; d_call: NA
cdr3_nt: TGCAGTGCTACCCGTCGCGGAGGGGGGAACTATGGCTACACCTTC; cdr3_aa: CSATRRGGGNYGYTF; clone_size: NA; j_call: TRBJ1-2; v_call: TRBV20-1; d_call: NA
cdr3_nt: TGTGCCAGCAGTGACCCGGGGGGACAGGGTAAGGTAGAATCCTACGAGCAGTACTTC; cdr3_aa: CASSDPGGQGKVESYEQYF; clone_size: NA; j_call: TRBJ2-7; v_call: TRBV6-4; d_call: TRBD1
cdr3_nt: TGTGCCAGCAGTCTTGGGTCCAAAAATGGCTACACCTTC; cdr3_aa: CASSLGSKNGYTF; clone_size: few; j_call: TRBJ1-2; v_call: TRBV12-3/TRBV12-4; d_call: NA